This T cell receptor beta chain was sequenced in a study of CD4 T cell repertoires in COVID-19 (dated by TCRdb to the early 2020s). Concerning the study at large: To analyze cross-reactivity, the CFSE-low cells were expanded with IL-2 for approximately eleven days and then labeled again and restimulated with spike proteins from other coronaviruses. The study characterized naturally processed CD4+ T cell responses to SARS-CoV-2 spike and nucleoprotein in COVID-19-recovered individuals, using TCR Vbeta sequencing to assess clonal composition. In a few recovered individuals, the TCR Vbeta repertoire of SARS-CoV-2-reactive T cells was analyzed at the subset level. The research as a whole found: Several of the most expanded SARS-CoV-2-reactive clonotypes were shared between two or all three memory subsets, suggesting intraclonal diversification. Between roughly 7 and 25% of SARS-CoV-2 clonotypes were also detected in SARS-CoV and/or HKU1 spike-stimulated secondary cultures, consistent with cross-reactivity.

CDR1 and CDR2, per the germline V gene, are SGHVS and FNYEAQ. The CDR3 runs 15 residues from the cysteine to the phenylalanine. The read is trimmed to its CDR3 DNA, 45 bases read in frame from base 1. The germline V end is reduced by 0 bases and the J end by 7 bases; junction bases left unmatched: 8. Libraries came from the immunoSEQ multiplex PCR assay. In the authors' own workflow: Repertoire overlap between subsets was quantified using the Chao-Jaccard similarity index and counts of shared clonotypes. TCRdb stores this immuneACCESS table with in-frame sequences only. Part of the clones is absent; in the studies checked, under half of the shortfall reflects unresolved V genes, and no reason is known for the rest. The V and J calls and clone size were taken over from that table, and D and trimming were inferred from the DNA. The sample table records approximately 75,000 clones; approximately 83% of these occur just once. The ten largest clonotypes hold about 0.58% of the sample.

In the paper's terms, the time point label means: sample from a COVID-19-recovered individual after infection. Donors were patients who had recovered from mild-to-severe COVID-19. Uncultured memory T cell samples were subjected to sequencing directly after ex vivo isolation. From peripheral blood mononuclear cells, the researchers isolated CD4+ total memory, central memory, effector memory and circulating T follicular helper cells. Points on this clone: Its antigen has not been determined. Base qualities were left out, and no much larger clone turns up one base away.

The sample here was CD4+ T cells from peripheral blood, taken after recovery from COVID-19. The chain joins TRBV7-6 to TRBJ2-7, with 8 bases in between that match TRBD2. The receptor was isolated from a human donor who had COVID-19. At the DNA level, the sequence is TGTGCCAGCAGCTTAGCGGAGGCGGGGGGAAGGGAGCAGTACTTC. Its translation reads: CASSLAEAGGREQYF.